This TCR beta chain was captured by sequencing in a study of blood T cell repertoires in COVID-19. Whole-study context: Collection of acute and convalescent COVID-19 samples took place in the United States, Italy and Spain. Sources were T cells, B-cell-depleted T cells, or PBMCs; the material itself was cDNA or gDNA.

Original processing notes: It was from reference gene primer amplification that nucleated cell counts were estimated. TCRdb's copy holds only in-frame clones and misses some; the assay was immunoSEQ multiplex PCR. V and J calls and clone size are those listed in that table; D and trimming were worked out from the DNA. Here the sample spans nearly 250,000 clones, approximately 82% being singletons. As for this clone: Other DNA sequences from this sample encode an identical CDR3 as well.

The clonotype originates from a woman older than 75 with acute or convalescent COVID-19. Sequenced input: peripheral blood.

CDR3 protein: CASSLGRQGGDTQYF. DNA for the CDR3: TGTGCCAGCAGCTTAGGGAGACAGGGTGGAGATACGCAGTATTTT. The J gene is TRBJ2-3, the V gene TRBV7-2; 7 bases are a match to TRBD1. The germline gives CDR1 SGHTA, CDR2 FQGNSA. Trimming removed 1 base from V and 5 bases from J; junction bases left unmatched: 6. The CDR3 consists of 15 residues.